The sequence of this T cell receptor beta chain was determined in a study of blood T cells in healthy people across ages. Study background: Per every two T cells, about one barcoded beta molecule was captured by template switching. The study, taken as a whole, reports: With age, beta diversity per million T cells declined roughly linearly, significantly by 30 to 50.

This CDR3 has 16 amino acids. Trimming removed 0 bases at V and 0 bases at J, with 12 bases between. Germline CDR1 is LNHNV and CDR2 is YYDKDF (reference sequence). This clonotype was observed a handful of times. Its target is unknown. A sample-barcoded 5' primer and a J-beta primer mix were used in a second PCR of roughly 7 to 11 cycles. MiXCR, applied by TCRdb to the 5' RACE reads, yields one record per CDR3 protein. Of 1.5 million to 2 million distinct CDR3 sequences in the sample, around 50% were seen once. The TCR comes from a woman aged 40 to 49 in good health. The chain links TRBV15 to TRBJ2-7; D may be TRBD1 or TRBD2 (5 bases each). The specimen sequenced was blood. The CDR3 region has the DNA TGTGCCACCAGCAGAGATCGGGCAGGGAGCTCCTACGAGCAGTACTTC. It translates to CATSRDRAGSSYEQYF.